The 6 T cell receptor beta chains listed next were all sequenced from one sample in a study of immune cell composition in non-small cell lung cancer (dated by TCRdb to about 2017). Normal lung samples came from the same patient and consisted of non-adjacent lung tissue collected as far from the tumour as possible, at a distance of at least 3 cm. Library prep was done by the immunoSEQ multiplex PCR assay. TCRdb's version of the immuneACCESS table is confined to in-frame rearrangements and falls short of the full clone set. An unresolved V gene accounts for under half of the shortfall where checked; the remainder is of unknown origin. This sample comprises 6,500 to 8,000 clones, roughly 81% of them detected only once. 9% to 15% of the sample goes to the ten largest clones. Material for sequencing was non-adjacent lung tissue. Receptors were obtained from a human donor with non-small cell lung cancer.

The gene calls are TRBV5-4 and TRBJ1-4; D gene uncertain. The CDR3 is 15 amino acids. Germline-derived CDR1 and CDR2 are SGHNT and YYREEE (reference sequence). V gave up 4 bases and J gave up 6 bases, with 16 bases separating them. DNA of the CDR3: TGTGCCAGCAGCGACTCACCTAACCCCCATGAAAAACTGTTTTTT. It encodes CASSDSPNPHEKLFF.

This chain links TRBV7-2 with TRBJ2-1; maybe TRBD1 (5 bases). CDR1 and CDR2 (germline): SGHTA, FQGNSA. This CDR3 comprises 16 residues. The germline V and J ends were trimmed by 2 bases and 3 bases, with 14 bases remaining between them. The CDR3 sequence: CASSLRGQLNYNEQFF. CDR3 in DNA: TGTGCCAGCAGCTTAAGGGGCCAGCTCAACTACAATGAGCAGTTCTTC.

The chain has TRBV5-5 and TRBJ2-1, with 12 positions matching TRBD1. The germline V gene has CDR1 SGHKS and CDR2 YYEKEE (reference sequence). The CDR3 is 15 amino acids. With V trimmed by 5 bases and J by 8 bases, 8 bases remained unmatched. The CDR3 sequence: CASRTGTGGRDEQFF. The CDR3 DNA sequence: TGTGCCAGCAGGACCGGGACAGGGGGCAGGGATGAGCAGTTCTTC.

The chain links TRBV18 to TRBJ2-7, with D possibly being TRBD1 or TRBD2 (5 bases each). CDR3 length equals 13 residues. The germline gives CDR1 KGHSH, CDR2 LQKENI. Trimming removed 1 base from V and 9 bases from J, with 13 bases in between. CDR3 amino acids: CASSPRDSRGQYF. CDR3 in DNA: TGTGCCAGCTCACCACGCGACAGCCGGGGGCAGTACTTC.

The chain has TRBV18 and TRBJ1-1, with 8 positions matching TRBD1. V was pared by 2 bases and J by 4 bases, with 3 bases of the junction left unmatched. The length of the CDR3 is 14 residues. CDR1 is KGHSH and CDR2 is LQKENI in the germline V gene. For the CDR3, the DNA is TGTGCCAGCTCACCAGAGACAGGGGCCACTGAAGCTTTCTTT. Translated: CASSPETGATEAFF.

The CDR3, as DNA: TGCGCCAGCAGCTTGGCCCCTAGCGGGGTGAATGAGCAGTTCTTC. Amino acids: CASSLAPSGVNEQFF. This rearrangement joins TRBV5-1 to TRBJ2-1; the match to TRBD2 covers 9 bases. V lost 0 bases, J lost 7 bases, and 5 bases stayed unmatched. The CDR3 has 15 residues. Germline CDR1 and CDR2: SGHRS and YFSETQ.